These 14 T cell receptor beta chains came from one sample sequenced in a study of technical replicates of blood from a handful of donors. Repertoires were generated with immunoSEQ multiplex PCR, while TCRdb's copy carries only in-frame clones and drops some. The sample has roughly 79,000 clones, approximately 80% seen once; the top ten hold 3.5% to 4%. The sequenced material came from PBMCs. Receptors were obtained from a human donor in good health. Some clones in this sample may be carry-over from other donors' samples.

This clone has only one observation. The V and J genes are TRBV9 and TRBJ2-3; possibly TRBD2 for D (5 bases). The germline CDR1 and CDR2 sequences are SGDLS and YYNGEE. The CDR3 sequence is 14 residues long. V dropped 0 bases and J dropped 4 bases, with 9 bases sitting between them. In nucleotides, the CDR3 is TGTGCCAGCAGCGTAGAAGGGAGTTCAGATACGCAGTATTTT. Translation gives CASSVEGSSDTQYF.

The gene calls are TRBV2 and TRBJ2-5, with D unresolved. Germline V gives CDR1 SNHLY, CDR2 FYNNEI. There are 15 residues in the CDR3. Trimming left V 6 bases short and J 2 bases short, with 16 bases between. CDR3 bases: TGTGCCAGCAGAGAAAGCGCGGCGGTACAAGAGACCCAGTACTTC. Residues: CASRESAAVQETQYF.

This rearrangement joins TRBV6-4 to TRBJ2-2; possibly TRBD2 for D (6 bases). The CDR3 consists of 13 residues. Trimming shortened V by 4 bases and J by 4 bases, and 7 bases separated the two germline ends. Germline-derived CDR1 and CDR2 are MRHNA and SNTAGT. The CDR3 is CASSVGGTGELFF. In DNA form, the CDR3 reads TGTGCCAGCAGTGTCGGGGGCACCGGGGAGCTGTTTTTT.

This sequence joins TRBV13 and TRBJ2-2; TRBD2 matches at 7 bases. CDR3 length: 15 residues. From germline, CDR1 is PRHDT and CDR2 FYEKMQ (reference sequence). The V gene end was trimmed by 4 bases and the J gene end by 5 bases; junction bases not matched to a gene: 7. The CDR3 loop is CASSSLAVGTGELFF. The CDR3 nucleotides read TGTGCCAGCAGCTCGCTAGCGGTGGGGACCGGGGAGCTGTTTTTT.

Here the CDR3 DNA reads TGTGCCAGCAGTTTAGTCGGGCCCCGGGGGGCCGGGGAGCTGTTTTTT. Its protein product is CASSLVGPRGAGELFF. The rearrangement joins TRBV27 to TRBJ2-2; 7 bases are a match to TRBD2. V shed 2 bases and J 6 bases; nucleotides not matched to a gene: 9. Per the germline V gene, CDR1 is MNHEY and CDR2 is SMNVEV (reference sequence). This CDR3 comprises 16 residues.

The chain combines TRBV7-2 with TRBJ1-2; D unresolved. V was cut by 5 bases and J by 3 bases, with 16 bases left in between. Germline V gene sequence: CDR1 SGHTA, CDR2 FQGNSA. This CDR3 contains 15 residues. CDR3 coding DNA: TGTGCCAGCAGCCAGGCTGGCTTACCCGACTATGGCTACACCTTC. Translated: CASSQAGLPDYGYTF.

The CDR3 nucleotides are TGCAGCGTGGAGGCCGGGAAGGATGAGCAGTTCTTC. Translating gives CSVEAGKDEQFF. This chain links TRBV29-1 with TRBJ2-1, with D maybe TRBD2 (5 bases). The length of the CDR3 is 12 residues. CDR1 is SQVTM, CDR2 ANQGSEA, per germline. Trimming removed 6 bases from V and 8 bases from J, with 14 bases in between.

The CDR3 spells CASSLGGVFNEQFF. In DNA form, the CDR3 reads TGTGCCAGCAGCTTGGGCGGGGTCTTCAATGAGCAGTTCTTC. The chain has TRBV5-4 and TRBJ2-1; perhaps TRBD2 as D (6 bases). Germline V gene lookup returns CDR1 SGHNT and CDR2 YYREEE (reference sequence). Trimming removed 0 bases from V and 6 bases from J, with 10 bases in between. CDR3 length equals 14 residues.

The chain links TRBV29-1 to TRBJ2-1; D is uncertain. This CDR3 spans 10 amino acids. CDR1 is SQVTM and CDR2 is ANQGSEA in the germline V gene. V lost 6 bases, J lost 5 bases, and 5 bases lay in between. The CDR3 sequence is CSVYDNEQFF. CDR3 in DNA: TGCAGCGTGTATGACAATGAGCAGTTCTTC.

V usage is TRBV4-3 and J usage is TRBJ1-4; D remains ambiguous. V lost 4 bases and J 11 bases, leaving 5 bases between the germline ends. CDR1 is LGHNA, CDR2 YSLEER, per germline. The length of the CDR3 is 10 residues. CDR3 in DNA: TGCGCCAGCAGCCCCGCGAAACTGTTTTTT. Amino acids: CASSPAKLFF.

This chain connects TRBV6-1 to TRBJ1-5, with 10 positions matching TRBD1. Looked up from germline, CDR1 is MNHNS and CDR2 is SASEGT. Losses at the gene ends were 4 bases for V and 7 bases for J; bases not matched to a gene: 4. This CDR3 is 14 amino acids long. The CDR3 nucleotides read TGTGCCAGCAGTGGGGACAGGGGAGGACAGCCCCAGCATTTT. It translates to CASSGDRGGQPQHF.

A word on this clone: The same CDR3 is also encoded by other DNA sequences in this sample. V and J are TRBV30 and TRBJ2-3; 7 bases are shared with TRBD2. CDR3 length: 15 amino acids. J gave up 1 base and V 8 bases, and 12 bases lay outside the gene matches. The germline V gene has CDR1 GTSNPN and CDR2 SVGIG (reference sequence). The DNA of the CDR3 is TGTGCCGGAAGCGGGAATGGGGTTGGCACAGATACGCAGTATTTT. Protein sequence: CAGSGNGVGTDTQYF.

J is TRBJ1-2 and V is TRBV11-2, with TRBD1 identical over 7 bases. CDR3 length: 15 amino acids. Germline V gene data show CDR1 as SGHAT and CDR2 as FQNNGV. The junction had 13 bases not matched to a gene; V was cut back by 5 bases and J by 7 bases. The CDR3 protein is CASSPRTRGWSGYTF. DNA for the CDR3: TGTGCCAGCAGCCCTAGGACCAGGGGGTGGTCTGGCTACACCTTC.

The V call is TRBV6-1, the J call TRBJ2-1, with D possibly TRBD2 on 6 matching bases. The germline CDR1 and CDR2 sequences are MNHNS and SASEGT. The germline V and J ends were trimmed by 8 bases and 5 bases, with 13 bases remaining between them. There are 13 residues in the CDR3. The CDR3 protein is CASGGDLDNEQFF. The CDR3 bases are TGTGCCAGCGGAGGGGACTTAGACAATGAGCAGTTCTTC.